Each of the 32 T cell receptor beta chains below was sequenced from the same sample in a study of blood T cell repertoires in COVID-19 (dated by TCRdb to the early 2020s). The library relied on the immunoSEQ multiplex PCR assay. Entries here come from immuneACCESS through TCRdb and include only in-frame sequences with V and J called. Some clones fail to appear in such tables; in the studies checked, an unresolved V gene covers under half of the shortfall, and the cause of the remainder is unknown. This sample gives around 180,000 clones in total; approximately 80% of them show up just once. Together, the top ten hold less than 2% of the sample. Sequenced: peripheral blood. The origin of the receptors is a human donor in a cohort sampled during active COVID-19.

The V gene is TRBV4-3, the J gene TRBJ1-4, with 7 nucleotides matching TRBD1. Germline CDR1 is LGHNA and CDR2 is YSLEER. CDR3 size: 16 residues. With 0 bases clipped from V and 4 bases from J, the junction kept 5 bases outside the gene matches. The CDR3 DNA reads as TGCGCCAGCAGCCAAGATGAGGGGACAGTTAATGAAAAACTGTTTTTT. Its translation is CASSQDEGTVNEKLFF.

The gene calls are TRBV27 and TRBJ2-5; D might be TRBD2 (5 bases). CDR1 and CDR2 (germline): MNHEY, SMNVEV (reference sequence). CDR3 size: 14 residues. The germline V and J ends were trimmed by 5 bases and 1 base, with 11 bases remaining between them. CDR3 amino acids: CASSTHRGQETQYF. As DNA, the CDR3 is TGTGCCAGCAGTACCCACCGGGGCCAAGAGACCCAGTACTTC.

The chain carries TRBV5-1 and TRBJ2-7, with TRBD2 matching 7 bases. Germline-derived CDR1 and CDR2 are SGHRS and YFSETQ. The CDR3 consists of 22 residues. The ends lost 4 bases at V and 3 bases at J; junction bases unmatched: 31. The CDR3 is CASSAPGARGVRGSLWGYEQYF. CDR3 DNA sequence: TGCGCCAGCAGCGCACCTGGAGCCCGAGGTGTGCGCGGGAGTTTATGGGGCTACGAGCAGTACTTC.

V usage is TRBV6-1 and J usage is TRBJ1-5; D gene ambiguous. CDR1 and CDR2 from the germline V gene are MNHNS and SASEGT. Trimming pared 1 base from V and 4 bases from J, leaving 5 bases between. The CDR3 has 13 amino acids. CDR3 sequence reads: CASSEVRNQPQHF. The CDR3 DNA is TGTGCCAGCAGTGAAGTTCGGAATCAGCCCCAGCATTTT.

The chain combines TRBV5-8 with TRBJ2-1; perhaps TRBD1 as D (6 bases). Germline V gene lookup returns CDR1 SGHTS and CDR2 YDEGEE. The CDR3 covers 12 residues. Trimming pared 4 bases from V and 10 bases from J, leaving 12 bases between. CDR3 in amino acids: CASSQRTEEQFF. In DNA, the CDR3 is TGTGCCAGCAGCCAGCGGACAGAAGAGCAGTTCTTC.

The CDR3 here is CASSRQGADGYTF. DNA for the CDR3: TGTGCCAGCAGTCGACAGGGGGCTGATGGCTACACCTTC. The gene calls are TRBV7-2 and TRBJ1-2; TRBD1 aligns across 10 bases. Germline assignment: CDR1 SGHTA and CDR2 FQGNSA. V lost 6 bases to trimming and J lost 6 bases; unmatched junction nucleotides: 4. This CDR3 spans 13 amino acids. The full variable domain, its missing parts supplied by reference TRBV7-2 and TRBJ1-2, is GAGVSQSPSNKVTEKGKDVELRCDPISGHTALYWYRQSLGQGLEFLIYFQGNSAPDKSGLPSDRFSAERTGGSVSTLTIQRTQQEDSAVYLCASSRQGADGYTFGSGTRLTVV.

CDR3 amino acids: CASSQLGENTGELFF. The CDR3 DNA reads as TGTGCCAGCAGCCAACTAGGCGAGAACACCGGGGAGCTGTTTTTT. This rearrangement joins TRBV14 to TRBJ2-2; D remains ambiguous. In germline, CDR1 is SGHDN, CDR2 FVKESK. This CDR3 contains 15 residues. V lost 2 bases, J lost 1 base, and 8 bases lay in between.

The CDR3 spells CASSPGKLRYEQYF. The CDR3 bases are TGCGCCAGCAGCCCCGGGAAGCTCCGCTACGAGCAGTACTTC. The chain uses TRBV5-1 and TRBJ2-7, with D perhaps matching TRBD2 (5 bases). From germline, CDR1 is SGHRS and CDR2 YFSETQ. Trimming shortened V by 4 bases and J by 3 bases, and 14 bases separated the two germline ends. The CDR3 extends over 14 amino acids. The full variable domain, its missing parts supplied by reference TRBV5-1 and TRBJ2-7, is KAGVTQTPRYLIKTRGQQVTLSCSPISGHRSVSWYQQTPGQGLQFLFEYFSETQRNKGNFPGRFSGRQFSNSRSEMNVSTLELGDSALYLCASSPGKLRYEQYFGPGTRLTVT.

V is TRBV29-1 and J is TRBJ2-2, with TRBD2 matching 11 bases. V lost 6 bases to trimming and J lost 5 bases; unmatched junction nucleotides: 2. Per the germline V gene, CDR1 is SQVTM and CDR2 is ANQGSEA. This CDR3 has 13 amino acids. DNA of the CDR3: TGCAGCGTCCGGACTAGCGGGACCGGGGAGCTGTTTTTT. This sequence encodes CSVRTSGTGELFF.

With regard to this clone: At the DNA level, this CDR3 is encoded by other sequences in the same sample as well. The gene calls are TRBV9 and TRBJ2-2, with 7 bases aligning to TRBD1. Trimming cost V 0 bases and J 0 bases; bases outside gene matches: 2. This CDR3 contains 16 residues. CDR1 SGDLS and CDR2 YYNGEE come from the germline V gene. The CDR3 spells CASSVGQGANTGELFF. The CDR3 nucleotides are TGTGCCAGCAGCGTAGGCCAGGGGGCGAACACCGGGGAGCTGTTTTTT.

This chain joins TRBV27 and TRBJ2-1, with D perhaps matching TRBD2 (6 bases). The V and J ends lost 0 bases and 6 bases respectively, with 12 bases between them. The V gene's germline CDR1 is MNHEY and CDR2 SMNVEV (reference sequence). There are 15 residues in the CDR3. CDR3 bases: TGTGCCAGCAGTTTATCAGGCGGGGCAACCAATGAGCAGTTCTTC. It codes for CASSLSGGATNEQFF.

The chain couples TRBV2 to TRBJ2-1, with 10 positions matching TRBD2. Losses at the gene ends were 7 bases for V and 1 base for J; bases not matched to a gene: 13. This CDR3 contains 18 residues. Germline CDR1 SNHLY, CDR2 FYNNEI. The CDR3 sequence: CASTGGRVAGGSYNEQFF. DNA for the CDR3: TGTGCCAGCACCGGGGGGAGGGTAGCGGGAGGATCCTACAATGAGCAGTTCTTC.

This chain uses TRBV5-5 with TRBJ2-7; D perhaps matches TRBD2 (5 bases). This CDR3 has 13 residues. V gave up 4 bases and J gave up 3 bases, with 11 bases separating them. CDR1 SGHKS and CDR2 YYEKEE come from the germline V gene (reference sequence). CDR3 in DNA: TGTGCCAGCAGCAGCGGACGGCTCTACGAGCAGTACTTC. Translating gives CASSSGRLYEQYF.

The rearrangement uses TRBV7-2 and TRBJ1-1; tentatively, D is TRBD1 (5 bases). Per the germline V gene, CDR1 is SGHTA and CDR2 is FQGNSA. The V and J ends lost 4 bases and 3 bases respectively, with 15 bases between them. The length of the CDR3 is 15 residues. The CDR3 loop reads CASSSRGGGDTEAFF. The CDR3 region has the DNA TGTGCCAGCAGCTCACGAGGTGGGGGGGACACTGAAGCTTTCTTT.

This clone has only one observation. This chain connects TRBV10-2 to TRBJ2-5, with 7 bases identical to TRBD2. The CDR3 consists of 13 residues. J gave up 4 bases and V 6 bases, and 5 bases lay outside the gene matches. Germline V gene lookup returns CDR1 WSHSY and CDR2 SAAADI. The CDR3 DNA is TGCGCCAGCAGGGTTGGGGGGGGAGAGACCCAGTACTTC. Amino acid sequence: CASRVGGGETQYF.

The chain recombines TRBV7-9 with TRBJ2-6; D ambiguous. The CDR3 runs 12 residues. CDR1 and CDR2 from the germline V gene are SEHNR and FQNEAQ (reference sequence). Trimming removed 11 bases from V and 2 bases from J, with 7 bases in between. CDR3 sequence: CAGRTGANVLTF. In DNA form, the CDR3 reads TGTGCCGGCCGAACTGGGGCCAACGTCCTGACTTTC.

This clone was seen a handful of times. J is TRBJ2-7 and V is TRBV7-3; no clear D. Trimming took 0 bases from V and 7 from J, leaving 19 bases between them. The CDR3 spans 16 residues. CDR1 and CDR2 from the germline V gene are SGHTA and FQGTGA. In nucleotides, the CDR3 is TGTGCCAGCAGCTTAACTCCCAAGGCAGGTCCCGGAGAGCAGTACTTC. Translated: CASSLTPKAGPGEQYF.

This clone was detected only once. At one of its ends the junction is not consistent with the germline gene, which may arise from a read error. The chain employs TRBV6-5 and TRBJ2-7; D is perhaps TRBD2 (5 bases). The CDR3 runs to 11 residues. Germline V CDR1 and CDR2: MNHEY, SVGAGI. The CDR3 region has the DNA TGTGCCAGCAGTTACCCCGGACCCGGGGACTTC. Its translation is CASSYPGPGDF.

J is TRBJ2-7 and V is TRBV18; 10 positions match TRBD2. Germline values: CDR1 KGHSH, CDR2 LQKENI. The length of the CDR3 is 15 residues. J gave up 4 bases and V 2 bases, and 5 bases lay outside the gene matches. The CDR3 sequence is CASSPGLADLYEQYF. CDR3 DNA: TGTGCCAGCTCACCAGGACTAGCGGATTTATACGAGCAGTACTTC.

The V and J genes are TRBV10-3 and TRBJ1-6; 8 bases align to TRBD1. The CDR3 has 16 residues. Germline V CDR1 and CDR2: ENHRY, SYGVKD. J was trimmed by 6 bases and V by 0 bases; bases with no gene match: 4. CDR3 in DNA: TGTGCCATCAGTGAGTCGGGAGGACAGGGTAATTCACCCCTCCACTTT. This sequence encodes CAISESGGQGNSPLHF.

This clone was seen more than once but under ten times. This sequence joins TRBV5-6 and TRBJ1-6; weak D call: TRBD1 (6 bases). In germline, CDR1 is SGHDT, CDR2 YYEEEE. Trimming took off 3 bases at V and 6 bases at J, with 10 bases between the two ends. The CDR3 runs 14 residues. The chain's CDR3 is CASSWEGGNSPLHF. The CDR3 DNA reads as TGTGCCAGCAGCTGGGAGGGGGGTAATTCACCCCTCCACTTT.

The CDR3 bases are TGTGCCAGCAGCTTCAAACCGGGACAGGGGGAGTTAGGCCAGTACTTC. This sequence encodes CASSFKPGQGELGQYF. The chain uses TRBV7-9 and TRBJ2-5, with 11 bases fitting TRBD1. Germline loops: CDR1 SEHNR, CDR2 FQNEAQ (reference sequence). V trimming: 3 bases; J trimming: 10 bases; junction bases outside the gene matches: 13. The CDR3 consists of 16 residues.

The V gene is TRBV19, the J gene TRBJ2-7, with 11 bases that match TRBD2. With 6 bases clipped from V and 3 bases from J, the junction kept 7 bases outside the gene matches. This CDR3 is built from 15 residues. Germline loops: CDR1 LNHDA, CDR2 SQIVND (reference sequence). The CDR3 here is CASRKLAGDFYEQYF. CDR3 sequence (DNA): TGTGCCAGTAGGAAACTAGCGGGGGACTTCTACGAGCAGTACTTC. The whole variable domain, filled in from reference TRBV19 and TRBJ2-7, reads DGGITQSPKYLFRKEGQNVTLSCEQNLNHDAMYWYRQDPGQGLRLIYYSQIVNDFQKGDIAEGYSVSREKKESFPLTVTSAQKNPTAFYLCASRKLAGDFYEQYFGPGTRLTVT.

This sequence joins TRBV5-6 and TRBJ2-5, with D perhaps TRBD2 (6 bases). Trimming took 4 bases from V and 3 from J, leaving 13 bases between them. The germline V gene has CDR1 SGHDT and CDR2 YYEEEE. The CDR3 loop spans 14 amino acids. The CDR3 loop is CASSAPLAEETQYF. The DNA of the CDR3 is TGTGCCAGCAGCGCCCCACTAGCAGAAGAGACCCAGTACTTC.

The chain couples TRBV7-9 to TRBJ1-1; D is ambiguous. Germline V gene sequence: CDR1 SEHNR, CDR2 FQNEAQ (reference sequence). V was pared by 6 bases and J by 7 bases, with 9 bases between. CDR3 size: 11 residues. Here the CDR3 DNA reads TGTGCCAGCAGTCCCAGGATTGAAGCTTTCTTT. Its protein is CASSPRIEAFF.

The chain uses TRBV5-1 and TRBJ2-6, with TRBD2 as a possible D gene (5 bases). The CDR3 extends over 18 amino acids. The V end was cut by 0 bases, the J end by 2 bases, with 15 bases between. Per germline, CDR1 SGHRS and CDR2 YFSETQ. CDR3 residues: CASSLALGVLTGANVLTF. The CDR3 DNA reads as TGCGCCAGCAGCTTGGCTCTCGGGGTATTGACTGGGGCCAACGTCCTGACTTTC.

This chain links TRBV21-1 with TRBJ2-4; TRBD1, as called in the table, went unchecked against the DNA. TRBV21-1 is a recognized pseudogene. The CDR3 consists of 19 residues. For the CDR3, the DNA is TGTGCCAGCAGCAGAGACCGGACAGGGGGGACGGGGGCCAAAAACATTCAGTACTTC. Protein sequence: CASSRDRTGGTGAKNIQYF.

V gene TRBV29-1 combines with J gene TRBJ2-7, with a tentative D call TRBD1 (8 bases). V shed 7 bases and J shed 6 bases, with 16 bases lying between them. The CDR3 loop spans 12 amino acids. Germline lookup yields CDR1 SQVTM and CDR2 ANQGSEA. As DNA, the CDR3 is TGCAGCGGCGAGACAGGGGAGGGCGAGCAGTACTTC. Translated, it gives CSGETGEGEQYF.

CDR3 in amino acids: CASSHGLFSGANVLTF. DNA of the CDR3: TGTGCCAGCAGCCATGGACTGTTCTCTGGGGCCAACGTCCTGACTTTC. The V gene is TRBV7-2, the J gene TRBJ2-6, with TRBD2 as a possible D gene (5 bases). Germline CDR1 reads SGHTA; CDR2 reads FQGNSA. CDR3 length: 16 residues. V lost 5 bases and J lost 0, with 11 bases in between. The full variable domain, completed using reference TRBV7-2 and TRBJ2-6, is GAGVSQSPSNKVTEKGKDVELRCDPISGHTALYWYRQSLGQGLEFLIYFQGNSAPDKSGLPSDRFSAERTGGSVSTLTIQRTQQEDSAVYLCASSHGLFSGANVLTFGAGSRLTVL.

The CDR3 DNA reads TGCGCCAGCAGCCAAGGGGGGCAGGGGTCCTACGAGCAGTACTTC. As protein: CASSQGGQGSYEQYF. The chain combines TRBV4-3 with TRBJ2-7; a weak D match, TRBD1 (6 bases). Germline V gene lookup returns CDR1 LGHNA and CDR2 YSLEER. This CDR3 is built from 15 residues. Trimming shortened V by 1 base and J by 1 base, and 11 bases separated the two germline ends.

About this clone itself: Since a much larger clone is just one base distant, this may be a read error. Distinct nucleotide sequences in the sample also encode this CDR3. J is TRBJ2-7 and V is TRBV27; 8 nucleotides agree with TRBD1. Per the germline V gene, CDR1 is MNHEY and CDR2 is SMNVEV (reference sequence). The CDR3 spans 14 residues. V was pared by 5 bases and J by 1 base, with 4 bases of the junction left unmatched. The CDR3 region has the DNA TGTGCCAGCAGTCCCCGGACAGGGTCCTACGAGCAGTACTTC. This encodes CASSPRTGSYEQYF.

The CDR3 DNA reads as TGTGCCAGTAGCTCCAAACTCCTAGCCAAAAACATTCAGTACTTC. Its protein product is CASSSKLLAKNIQYF. V gene TRBV19 combines with J gene TRBJ2-4, with unresolved D. Germline CDR1 is LNHDA and CDR2 is SQIVND (reference sequence). The V end lost 6 bases, the J end lost 0 bases, and 12 bases lay between the germline ends. The CDR3 is made up of 15 amino acids.